A selection of T cell receptor beta chains follows, all from one sample in a study of metastatic and nonmetastatic thyroid tumors. TCRdb re-called the PCR reads via MiXCR. The repertoire holds about 21,000 clones, more than 25% seen once, with roughly a fifth in the top ten. Sequenced sample: blood. These TCRs come from a female donor with papillary thyroid cancer or a benign thyroid nodule (not recorded which). Some clones in this sample may be carry-over from other donors' samples. Both conserved end residues are part of each CDR3. A D gene is named only where the DNA matches it firmly. Clone size is stated in some rows and not others, as once, few, many or a class when expanded.

d_call	clone_size	v_call	j_call	cdr3_nt	cdr3_aa
TRBD2	many	TRBV5-4	TRBJ2-3	TGTGCCAGCAGCTTGATGGGAGGGCCTTCGGATACGCAGTATTTT	CASSLMGGPSDTQYF
NA	few	TRBV11-2	TRBJ1-4	TGTGCCAGCAGCTTAGGGTTGGTTGAAAAAACGTTTTTT	CASSLGLVEKTFF
TRBD2	NA	TRBV28	TRBJ2-2	TGTGCCAGCAGTTTGCGGGAGGGCCTTGGCGGGGAGCTGTTTTTT	CASSLREGLGGELFF
NA	many	TRBV19	TRBJ1-4	TGTGCCAGTAGTATCGGGGGGCTTGGTGAAAAACTGTTTTTT	CASSIGGLGEKLFF
TRBD2	NA	TRBV28	TRBJ2-7	TGTGCCAGCAGTTGGCCGGGACTAGGCGCTTACGAGCAGTACTTC	CASSWPGLGAYEQYF
TRBD1	medium-sized	TRBV7-3	TRBJ1-1	TGTGCCAGCAGCTTAACGGCAGGGGGGTTGAACACTGAAGCTTTCTTT	CASSLTAGGLNTEAFF
NA	NA	TRBV6-5	TRBJ2-7	TGTGCCAGCAGTTTGTCTGGAGGAGGGCAGTACTTC	CASSLSGGGQYF
NA	few	TRBV13	TRBJ2-7	TGTGCCAGCAGCTCGCGGACAGACTCCTACGAGCAGTACTTC	CASSSRTDSYEQYF
NA	NA	TRBV6-2/TRBV6-3	TRBJ2-7	TGTGCCAGCAGTTACTCGACTGGGCCCAGGGGCGGCTACGAGCAGTACTTC	CASSYSTGPRGGYEQYF
TRBD1	medium-sized	TRBV20-1	TRBJ2-7	TGCAGTGCCCAGACAGGGGGCTACGAGCAGTACTTC	CSAQTGGYEQYF
NA	medium-sized	TRBV4-3	TRBJ2-7	TGCGCCAGCAGCCTCGGGACAAACGAGCAGTACTTC	CASSLGTNEQYF
NA	many	TRBV5-1	TRBJ2-1	TGCGCCAGCAGCTCCGACTATCACCAGTTCTTC	CASSSDYHQFF
NA	few	TRBV7-2	TRBJ2-1	TGTGCCAGCAGCCCAGGGACTAATGAGCAGTTCTTC	CASSPGTNEQFF
NA	many	TRBV14	TRBJ1-1	TGTGCCAGCGTGGGCTTCGGGAACACTGAAGCTTTCTTT	CASVGFGNTEAFF
NA	NA	TRBV11-2	TRBJ2-7	TGTGCCAGCAGCCAGAGTAGCTCCCCCGCCGAGCAGTACTTC	CASSQSSSPAEQYF
NA	many	TRBV18	TRBJ2-7	TGTGCCAGCTCACCACCTTCCTACGAGCAGTACTTC	CASSPPSYEQYF